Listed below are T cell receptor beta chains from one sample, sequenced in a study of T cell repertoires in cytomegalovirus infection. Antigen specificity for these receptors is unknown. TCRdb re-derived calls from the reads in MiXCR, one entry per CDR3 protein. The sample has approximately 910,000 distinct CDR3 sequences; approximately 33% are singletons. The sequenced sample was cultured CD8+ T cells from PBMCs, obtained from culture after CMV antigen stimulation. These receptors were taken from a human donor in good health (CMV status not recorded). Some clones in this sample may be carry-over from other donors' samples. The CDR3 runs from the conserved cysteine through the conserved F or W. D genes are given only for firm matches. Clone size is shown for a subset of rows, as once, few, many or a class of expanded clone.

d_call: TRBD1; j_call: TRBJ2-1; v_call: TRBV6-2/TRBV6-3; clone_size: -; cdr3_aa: CASSYIQGGNEQFF; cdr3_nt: TGTGCCAGCAGTTACATACAGGGGGGCAATGAGCAGTTCTTC
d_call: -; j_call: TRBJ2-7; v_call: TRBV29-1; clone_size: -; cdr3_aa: CSVAGTVSYEQYF; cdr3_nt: TGCAGCGTAGCCGGGACGGTCTCCTACGAGCAGTACTTC
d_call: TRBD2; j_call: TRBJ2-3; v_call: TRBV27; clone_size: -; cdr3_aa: CASSPLGGVTDTQYF; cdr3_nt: TGTGCCAGCAGTCCCCTTGGGGGGGTCACAGATACGCAGTATTTT
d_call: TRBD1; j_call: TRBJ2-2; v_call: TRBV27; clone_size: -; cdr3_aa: CASSPGQGEPGELFF; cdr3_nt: TGTGCCAGCAGTCCGGGACAGGGGGAGCCCGGGGAGCTGTTTTTT
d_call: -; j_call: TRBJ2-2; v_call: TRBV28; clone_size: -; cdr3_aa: CATLVPTAGELFF; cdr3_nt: TGTGCCACGCTAGTCCCGACGGCCGGGGAGCTGTTTTTT
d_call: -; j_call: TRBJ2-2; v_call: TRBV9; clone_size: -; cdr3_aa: CASSVEGIANTGELFF; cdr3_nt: TGTGCCAGCAGCGTAGAGGGAATCGCGAACACCGGGGAGCTGTTTTTT
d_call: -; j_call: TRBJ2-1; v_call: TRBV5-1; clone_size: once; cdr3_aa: CASSLGQSLLLDNEQFF; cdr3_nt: TGCGCCAGCAGCTTGGGACAGTCTCTTCTCTTGGACAATGAGCAGTTCTTC
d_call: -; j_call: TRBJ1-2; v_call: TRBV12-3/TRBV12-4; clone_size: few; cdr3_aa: CASSLAPQDNYGYTF; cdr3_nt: TGTGCCAGCAGTTTAGCGCCACAGGATAACTATGGCTACACCTTC
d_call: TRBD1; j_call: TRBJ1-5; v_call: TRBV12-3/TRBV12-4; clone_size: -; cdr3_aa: CASSYQGAHEKQPQHF; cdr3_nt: TGTGCCAGCAGTTACCAGGGGGCCCATGAGAAGCAGCCCCAGCATTTT
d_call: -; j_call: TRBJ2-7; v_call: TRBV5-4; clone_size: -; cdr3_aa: CASSLAGREREQYF; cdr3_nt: TGTGCCAGCAGCTTGGCCGGTAGGGAACGCGAGCAGTACTTC